A selection of T cell receptor beta chains follows, all from one sample in a study of T cell repertoires and HLA-DP antigens. For these receptors, no antigen is known. TCRdb keeps only in-frame clones here, not all; method: immunoSEQ multiplex PCR. The sample includes about 89,000 clones, about 89% of them seen just once. Sequenced sample: CD4+ T cells from PBMCs. The receptors come from a man over 45 in good health and CMV-seronegative. Both conserved end residues are part of each CDR3. The order of the fields is clone size, V gene, J gene, D gene, CDR3 protein, CDR3 DNA. D genes are given only for firm matches. Not all rows give a size; the values are once, few, many and, for expanded clones, a class.

abundance: .
v_gene: TRBV7-9
j_gene: TRBJ1-4
d_gene: .
CDR3aa: CASSIDGLGAREKLFF
CDR3nt: TGTGCCAGCAGCATAGATGGGTTAGGGGCGCGGGAAAAACTGTTTTTT

abundance: .
v_gene: TRBV18
j_gene: TRBJ1-3
d_gene: .
CDR3aa: CASSPGRGGPGNTIYF
CDR3nt: TGTGCCAGCTCACCTGGACGAGGGGGGCCTGGAAACACCATATATTTT

abundance: .
v_gene: TRBV5-8
j_gene: TRBJ2-6
d_gene: .
CDR3aa: CASSSLSWANVLTF
CDR3nt: TGTGCCAGCAGCTCCTTAAGTTGGGCCAACGTCCTGACTTTC

abundance: .
v_gene: TRBV5-1
j_gene: TRBJ2-1
d_gene: TRBD2
CDR3aa: CASSLAAGGYNEQFF
CDR3nt: TGCGCCAGCAGCTTGGCGGCGGGGGGATACAATGAGCAGTTCTTC

abundance: once
v_gene: TRBV14
j_gene: TRBJ2-7
d_gene: .
CDR3aa: CASSQGRWTYEQYF
CDR3nt: TGTGCCAGCAGCCAAGGCCGGTGGACCTACGAGCAGTACTTC

abundance: .
v_gene: TRBV27
j_gene: TRBJ2-7
d_gene: .
CDR3aa: CASRTYRAQHNQYF
CDR3nt: TGTGCCAGCAGGACCTACAGGGCCCAACATAACCAGTACTTC

abundance: once
v_gene: TRBV19
j_gene: TRBJ1-1
d_gene: TRBD1
CDR3aa: CASATGVTEAFF
CDR3nt: TGTGCCAGTGCTACAGGGGTTACTGAAGCTTTCTTT

abundance: .
v_gene: TRBV9
j_gene: TRBJ2-7
d_gene: .
CDR3aa: CASSVRDNFPYEQYF
CDR3nt: TGTGCCAGCAGCGTTCGGGACAACTTTCCCTACGAGCAGTACTTC

abundance: once
v_gene: TRBV4-1
j_gene: TRBJ1-2
d_gene: .
CDR3aa: CASSLGTATNYGYTF
CDR3nt: TGCGCCAGCAGCCTCGGGACGGCGACTAACTATGGCTACACCTTC

abundance: .
v_gene: TRBV28
j_gene: TRBJ1-5
d_gene: .
CDR3aa: CASTEWTERTQPQHF
CDR3nt: TGTGCCAGCACTGAGTGGACGGAGAGGACTCAGCCCCAGCATTTT

abundance: .
v_gene: TRBV5-1
j_gene: TRBJ2-1
d_gene: .
CDR3aa: CASREQGPYNEQFF
CDR3nt: TGCGCCAGCAGGGAGCAGGGGCCGTACAATGAGCAGTTCTTC

abundance: .
v_gene: TRBV19
j_gene: TRBJ2-5
d_gene: TRBD2
CDR3aa: CASSIGARLAEETQYF
CDR3nt: TGTGCCAGTAGTATAGGGGCACGGCTAGCGGAAGAGACCCAGTACTTC

abundance: few
v_gene: TRBV7-6
j_gene: TRBJ1-5
d_gene: .
CDR3aa: CASSAQENQPQHF
CDR3nt: TGTGCCAGCAGCGCACAGGAGAATCAGCCCCAGCATTTT

abundance: once
v_gene: TRBV6-6
j_gene: TRBJ2-7
d_gene: .
CDR3aa: CASSTGSYEQYF
CDR3nt: TGTGCCAGCAGTACCGGGAGCTACGAGCAGTACTTC

abundance: .
v_gene: TRBV19
j_gene: TRBJ1-1
d_gene: .
CDR3aa: CASSISYYTEAFF
CDR3nt: TGTGCCAGTAGTATTTCTTACTACACTGAAGCTTTCTTT

abundance: .
v_gene: TRBV4-3
j_gene: TRBJ1-1
d_gene: .
CDR3aa: CASSQGIMNTEAFF
CDR3nt: TGCGCCAGCAGCCAAGGCATCATGAACACTGAAGCTTTCTTT

abundance: .
v_gene: TRBV14
j_gene: TRBJ1-1
d_gene: .
CDR3aa: CASSQRGRTGAFF
CDR3nt: TGTGCCAGCAGCCAACGGGGCCGAACTGGTGCTTTCTTT

abundance: .
v_gene: TRBV19
j_gene: TRBJ1-6
d_gene: TRBD1
CDR3aa: CASSTRTGGSSPLHF
CDR3nt: TGTGCCAGTAGTACGAGAACAGGGGGAAGTTCACCCCTCCACTTT

abundance: few
v_gene: TRBV27
j_gene: TRBJ2-7
d_gene: .
CDR3aa: CASTWREGAGEQYF
CDR3nt: TGTGCCAGCACCTGGAGGGAGGGGGCGGGCGAGCAGTACTTC

abundance: .
v_gene: TRBV6-1
j_gene: TRBJ2-4
d_gene: .
CDR3aa: CASSEAQRPRDIQYF
CDR3nt: TGTGCCAGCAGTGAGGCGCAGCGGCCGAGGGACATTCAGTACTTC

abundance: .
v_gene: TRBV9
j_gene: TRBJ2-1
d_gene: TRBD2
CDR3aa: CASSAGLAGKFYNEQFF
CDR3nt: TGTGCCAGCAGCGCAGGACTAGCGGGAAAATTTTACAATGAGCAGTTCTTC

abundance: .
v_gene: TRBV7-9
j_gene: TRBJ2-2
d_gene: .
CDR3aa: CASSVEANTGELFF
CDR3nt: TGTGCCAGCAGCGTAGAGGCCAACACCGGGGAGCTGTTTTTT

abundance: .
v_gene: TRBV5-1
j_gene: TRBJ1-2
d_gene: TRBD1
CDR3aa: CASSLSGQGDIGDTF
CDR3nt: TGCGCCAGCAGCTTGAGCGGACAGGGGGATATAGGGGACACCTTC

abundance: .
v_gene: TRBV4-1
j_gene: TRBJ1-3
d_gene: .
CDR3aa: CASSNNPGPGNTIYF
CDR3nt: TGCGCCAGCAGCAACAACCCGGGTCCTGGAAACACCATATATTTT

abundance: once
v_gene: TRBV27
j_gene: TRBJ2-5
d_gene: TRBD2
CDR3aa: CASSSWTSGSETQYF
CDR3nt: TGTGCCAGCAGTTCTTGGACTAGCGGGAGTGAGACCCAGTACTTC

abundance: .
v_gene: TRBV30
j_gene: TRBJ2-1
d_gene: TRBD1
CDR3aa: CAWDRDRSGWVFF
CDR3nt: TGTGCCTGGGACCGGGACAGGTCAGGATGGGTGTTCTTC

abundance: .
v_gene: TRBV7-8
j_gene: TRBJ1-1
d_gene: .
CDR3aa: CASSPSGVMNTEAFF
CDR3nt: TGTGCCAGCAGCCCGTCGGGAGTGATGAACACTGAAGCTTTCTTT

abundance: few
v_gene: TRBV20-1
j_gene: TRBJ1-5
d_gene: .
CDR3aa: CSARDGQPQHF
CDR3nt: TGCAGTGCTAGAGATGGGCAGCCCCAGCATTTT

abundance: .
v_gene: TRBV5-1
j_gene: TRBJ2-7
d_gene: .
CDR3aa: CASRPGQTYEQYF
CDR3nt: TGCGCCAGCAGACCGGGACAAACCTACGAGCAGTACTTC

abundance: .
v_gene: TRBV15
j_gene: TRBJ1-2
d_gene: .
CDR3aa: CATSSSAAVSYTF
CDR3nt: TGTGCCACCAGCAGTTCAGCGGCGGTCAGCTACACCTTC

abundance: .
v_gene: TRBV5-1
j_gene: TRBJ1-1
d_gene: .
CDR3aa: CASSLSVNTEAFF
CDR3nt: TGCGCCAGCAGCTTGTCCGTGAACACTGAAGCTTTCTTT

abundance: few
v_gene: TRBV28
j_gene: TRBJ2-2
d_gene: .
CDR3aa: CASSLYFGQNTGELFF
CDR3nt: TGTGCCAGCAGTTTATACTTCGGCCAGAACACCGGGGAGCTGTTTTTT

abundance: .
v_gene: TRBV5-1
j_gene: TRBJ1-1
d_gene: .
CDR3aa: CASSRDTGLLNTEAFF
CDR3nt: TGCGCCAGCAGCCGAGATACGGGACTCCTGAACACTGAAGCTTTCTTT

abundance: .
v_gene: TRBV30
j_gene: TRBJ2-4
d_gene: TRBD1
CDR3aa: CAWSAGQGAKNIQYF
CDR3nt: TGTGCCTGGAGTGCGGGACAGGGAGCCAAAAACATTCAGTACTTC

abundance: .
v_gene: TRBV9
j_gene: TRBJ1-2
d_gene: .
CDR3aa: CASSVSGDYGYTF
CDR3nt: TGTGCCAGCAGCGTCTCAGGGGACTATGGCTACACCTTC

abundance: .
v_gene: TRBV7-2
j_gene: TRBJ1-5
d_gene: .
CDR3aa: CASSQNDNQPQHF
CDR3nt: TGTGCCAGCAGCCAGAATGACAATCAGCCCCAGCATTTT

abundance: .
v_gene: TRBV2
j_gene: TRBJ2-3
d_gene: TRBD1
CDR3aa: CASSSDRGGTDTQYF
CDR3nt: TGTGCCAGCAGCTCGGACAGGGGCGGCACAGATACGCAGTATTTT

abundance: .
v_gene: TRBV7-2
j_gene: TRBJ1-1
d_gene: .
CDR3aa: CASSEWGNTEAFF
CDR3nt: TGTGCCAGCTCCGAATGGGGTAACACTGAAGCTTTCTTT

abundance: .
v_gene: TRBV5-1
j_gene: TRBJ2-6
d_gene: TRBD1
CDR3aa: CASRRDRAQSGANVLTF
CDR3nt: TGCGCCAGCAGACGGGACAGGGCGCAATCTGGGGCCAACGTCCTGACTTTC

abundance: .
v_gene: TRBV5-1
j_gene: TRBJ1-1
d_gene: .
CDR3aa: CASSLADTEAFF
CDR3nt: TGCGCCAGCAGCTTGGCGGACACTGAAGCTTTCTTT

abundance: .
v_gene: TRBV6-5
j_gene: TRBJ2-3
d_gene: TRBD2
CDR3aa: CASSYRMSGTTDTQYF
CDR3nt: TGTGCCAGCAGTTACCGTATGAGCGGGACCACAGATACGCAGTATTTT

abundance: .
v_gene: TRBV7-7
j_gene: TRBJ2-7
d_gene: TRBD1
CDR3aa: CASSLQSGTGSEQYF
CDR3nt: TGTGCTAGCAGCCTTCAATCCGGGACAGGGAGCGAGCAGTACTTC

abundance: .
v_gene: TRBV6-5
j_gene: TRBJ1-5
d_gene: .
CDR3aa: CASSYGGVGNQPQHF
CDR3nt: TGTGCCAGCAGTTACGGGGGGGTAGGCAATCAGCCCCAGCATTTT

abundance: .
v_gene: TRBV5-4
j_gene: TRBJ1-1
d_gene: TRBD1
CDR3aa: CASSYGQGGRMNTEAFF
CDR3nt: TGTGCCAGCAGCTATGGACAGGGTGGGAGAATGAACACTGAAGCTTTCTTT

abundance: .
v_gene: TRBV11-2
j_gene: TRBJ2-1
d_gene: .
CDR3aa: CASSLVGALANEQFF
CDR3nt: TGTGCCAGCAGCTTAGTGGGGGCGCTAGCGAATGAGCAGTTCTTC

abundance: .
v_gene: TRBV18
j_gene: TRBJ2-1
d_gene: .
CDR3aa: CASSPWGGGDTAEQFF
CDR3nt: TGTGCCAGCTCACCGTGGGGAGGAGGGGACACAGCTGAGCAGTTCTTC

abundance: once
v_gene: TRBV27
j_gene: TRBJ2-2
d_gene: .
CDR3aa: CASSLSLGLVANTGELFF
CDR3nt: TGTGCCAGCAGTTTATCGCTTGGTCTCGTCGCGAACACCGGGGAGCTGTTTTTT

abundance: .
v_gene: TRBV9
j_gene: TRBJ2-2
d_gene: .
CDR3aa: CASSVERTVSGELFF
CDR3nt: TGTGCCAGCAGCGTAGAACGGACAGTCAGCGGGGAGCTGTTTTTT

abundance: .
v_gene: TRBV7-9
j_gene: TRBJ2-1
d_gene: .
CDR3aa: CASTSADASSYNEQFF
CDR3nt: TGTGCCAGCACCTCAGCGGACGCCAGCTCCTACAATGAGCAGTTCTTC

abundance: .
v_gene: TRBV19
j_gene: TRBJ1-3
d_gene: TRBD1
CDR3aa: CASSQNTGGPGNTIYF
CDR3nt: TGTGCCAGTAGTCAAAATACAGGGGGACCTGGAAACACCATATATTTT

abundance: .
v_gene: TRBV18
j_gene: TRBJ1-1
d_gene: .
CDR3aa: CASSPLQGNTEAFF
CDR3nt: TGTGCCAGCTCACCCCTACAGGGGAACACTGAAGCTTTCTTT

abundance: .
v_gene: TRBV11-2
j_gene: TRBJ1-2
d_gene: .
CDR3aa: CASSQTYGYTF
CDR3nt: TGTGCCAGCAGCCAAACCTATGGCTACACCTTC

abundance: .
v_gene: TRBV14
j_gene: TRBJ2-1
d_gene: .
CDR3aa: CASSQVGTAYNEQFF
CDR3nt: TGTGCCAGCAGCCAAGTAGGGACCGCCTACAATGAGCAGTTCTTC

abundance: .
v_gene: TRBV19
j_gene: TRBJ2-1
d_gene: TRBD2
CDR3aa: CASSRGRETEQFF
CDR3nt: TGTGCCAGTAGTAGAGGGAGGGAAACTGAGCAGTTCTTC

abundance: once
v_gene: TRBV27
j_gene: TRBJ2-1
d_gene: TRBD2
CDR3aa: CASGLAGSIGGSLFF
CDR3nt: TGTGCCAGCGGCTTAGCGGGATCCATTGGGGGTAGTCTGTTCTTC

abundance: .
v_gene: TRBV9
j_gene: TRBJ2-2
d_gene: .
CDR3aa: CASNSGLAGELFF
CDR3nt: TGTGCCAGCAACTCGGGGCTGGCCGGGGAGCTGTTTTTT

abundance: .
v_gene: TRBV27
j_gene: TRBJ1-6
d_gene: .
CDR3aa: CASRPDRDTSPLHF
CDR3nt: TGTGCCAGCAGACCCGACAGAGATACGTCACCCCTCCACTTT

abundance: .
v_gene: TRBV6-6
j_gene: TRBJ2-2
d_gene: TRBD1
CDR3aa: CASSQRQGSNTGELFF
CDR3nt: TGTGCCAGCAGTCAAAGACAGGGGTCGAACACCGGGGAGCTGTTTTTT

abundance: .
v_gene: TRBV9
j_gene: TRBJ1-3
d_gene: .
CDR3aa: CASSVAGHPGNTIYF
CDR3nt: TGTGCCAGCAGCGTAGCAGGGCACCCTGGAAACACCATATATTTT